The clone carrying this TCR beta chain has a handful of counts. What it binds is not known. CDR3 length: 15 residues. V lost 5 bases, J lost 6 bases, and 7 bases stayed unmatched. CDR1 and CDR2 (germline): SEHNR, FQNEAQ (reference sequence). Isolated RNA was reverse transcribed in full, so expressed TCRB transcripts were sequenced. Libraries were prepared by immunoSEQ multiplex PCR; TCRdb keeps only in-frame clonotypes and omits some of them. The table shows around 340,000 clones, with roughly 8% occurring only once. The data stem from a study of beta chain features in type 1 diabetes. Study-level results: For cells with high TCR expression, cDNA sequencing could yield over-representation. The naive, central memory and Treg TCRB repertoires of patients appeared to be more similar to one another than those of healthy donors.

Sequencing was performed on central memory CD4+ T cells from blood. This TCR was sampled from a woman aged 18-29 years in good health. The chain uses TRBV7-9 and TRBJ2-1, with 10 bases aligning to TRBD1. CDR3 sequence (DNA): TGTGCCAGCAGCACCGGGACAGGGGCCCGCAATGAGCAGTTCTTC. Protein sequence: CASSTGTGARNEQFF.